This TCR beta chain emerged from a study of blood T cell repertoires in COVID-19. Study background: Collection of acute and convalescent COVID-19 samples took place in the United States, Italy and Spain. Nucleic acid was either cDNA or gDNA, and it came from T cells, B-cell-depleted T cells, or PBMCs.

Per the germline V gene, CDR1 is KGHSH and CDR2 is LQKENI. The CDR3 is made up of 18 amino acids. V was clipped by 4 bases and J by 3 bases; unmatched bases: 9. Cohorts were based on clinical histories the participants reported. Those designated as exposed participants met a COVID-19 case within 2 weeks before study entry. Profiling relied on immunoSEQ multiplex PCR, and the TCRdb table lists in-frame clones only, not all of them. The sample has 250,000 to 300,000 clones, roughly 80% seen once. This TCR was recovered from a man aged 40-50 years who had been exposed to COVID-19. This sequence joins TRBV18 and TRBJ2-3, with 14 bases fitting TRBD2. Sequences were obtained from PBMCs or T cells enriched from blood (not recorded which). CDR3 region: CASSRNGGLAGVTDTQYF. The DNA for the CDR3 is TGTGCCAGCTCACGTAATGGGGGACTAGCGGGAGTGACAGATACGCAGTATTTT.